The 17 T cell receptor beta chains in this list originate from one sample, sequenced in a study of T cell responses to AZD1222 COVID-19 vaccine. Clones were sequenced by immunoSEQ multiplex PCR, and TCRdb holds only the in-frame ones, with some missing. The repertoire holds 180,000 or so clones, 70% to 90% seen once, with roughly 26% in the top ten. This specimen consisted of peripheral blood, obtained 28 days after the second AZD1222 dose. The receptors derive from an adult who received the AZD1222 COVID-19 vaccine.

The rearrangement links TRBV5-8 to TRBJ1-5; D not resolved. This CDR3 is built from 15 residues. V was clipped by 5 bases and J by 6 bases, with 18 bases between them. Germline V gene data show CDR1 as SGHTS and CDR2 as YDEGEE. The DNA of the CDR3 is TGTGCCAGCAGATCTAAGAGTGTGGGTGGTCAGCCCCAGCATTTT. As protein: CASRSKSVGGQPQHF.

The gene calls are TRBV9 and TRBJ2-2, with D possibly matching TRBD2 (5 bases). Germline lookup yields CDR1 SGDLS and CDR2 YYNGEE. The germline V and J ends were trimmed by 6 bases and 6 bases, with 12 bases remaining between them. This CDR3 is 13 amino acids long. The CDR3 DNA reads TGTGCCAGCACCGCTCAGAGGGCCGGGGAGCTGTTTTTT. Its protein product is CASTAQRAGELFF.

This chain connects TRBV6-2 or TRBV6-3 to TRBJ2-1, with 15 bases fitting TRBD2. Per the germline V gene, CDR1 is MNHEY and CDR2 is SVGEGT. V lost 5 bases and J lost 6; bases outside the gene matches: 2. The CDR3 loop spans 15 amino acids. For the CDR3, the DNA is TGTGCCAGCAGTCGGACTAGCGGGAGGGCCAATGAGCAGTTCTTC. Its translation is CASSRTSGRANEQFF.

Only a few counts were recorded for this clone. This chain joins TRBV7-9 and TRBJ1-2; the match to TRBD1 covers 7 bases. Losses at the gene ends were 5 bases for V and 1 base for J; bases not matched to a gene: 4. The CDR3 sequence is 14 residues long. Germline V lookup: CDR1 SEHNR, CDR2 FQNEAQ (reference sequence). The CDR3 DNA is TGTGCCAGCAGCATCGGGACAGATAACTATGGCTACACCTTC. Translating gives CASSIGTDNYGYTF. The whole variable domain, filled in from reference TRBV7-9 and TRBJ1-2, reads DTGVSQNPRHKITKRGQNVTFRCDPISEHNRLYWYRQTLGQGPEFLTYFQNEAQLEKSRLLSDRFSAERPKGSFSTLEIQRTEQGDSAMYLCASSIGTDNYGYTFGSGTRLTVV.

This clone was seen only once. The rearrangement joins TRBV30 to TRBJ2-7, with 10 nucleotides matching TRBD2. In germline, CDR1 is GTSNPN, CDR2 SVGIG (reference sequence). J lost 6 bases, V lost 1 base, and 9 bases had no gene match. CDR3 length equals 15 residues. CDR3 bases: TGTGCCTGGAGTGATATTAGCGGGAGGATGGGCGAGCAGTACTTC. Its translation: CAWSDISGRMGEQYF.

The rearrangement joins TRBV11-2 to TRBJ2-2; D is uncertain. The CDR3 is made up of 12 amino acids. Germline V gives CDR1 SGHAT, CDR2 FQNNGV. Trimming left V 2 bases short and J 6 bases short, with 4 bases between. CDR3 amino acids: CASSLSPGELFF. CDR3 DNA: TGTGCCAGCAGCTTAAGCCCCGGGGAGCTGTTTTTT.

V is TRBV4-3 and J is TRBJ1-5, with 11 bases matching TRBD1. Trimming took 4 bases from V and 7 from J; bases not matched to a gene: 3. Germline lookup yields CDR1 LGHNA and CDR2 YSLEER. This CDR3 is built from 14 residues. The CDR3 DNA is TGCGCCAGCAGCCGGACAGGGGGCAGACAGCCCCAGCATTTT. Amino acid sequence: CASSRTGGRQPQHF.

The chain carries TRBV7-2 and TRBJ2-1; TRBD1 matches 9 bases. Losses at the gene ends were 4 bases for V and 5 bases for J; bases not matched to a gene: 9. In germline, CDR1 is SGHTA, CDR2 FQGNSA. The CDR3 contains 16 residues. The CDR3 protein is CASSSYPGQGNNEQFF. CDR3 DNA: TGTGCCAGCAGCTCATACCCGGGACAGGGAAACAATGAGCAGTTCTTC. The full variable domain, its missing parts supplied by reference TRBV7-2 and TRBJ2-1, is GAGVSQSPSNKVTEKGKDVELRCDPISGHTALYWYRQSLGQGLEFLIYFQGNSAPDKSGLPSDRFSAERTGGSVSTLTIQRTQQEDSAVYLCASSSYPGQGNNEQFFGPGTRLTVL.

The rearrangement links TRBV7-2 to TRBJ2-1; D gene ambiguous. The CDR3 has 13 amino acids. The ends were cut back, 4 bases at V and 6 bases at J, with 10 bases in the middle. Germline lookup yields CDR1 SGHTA and CDR2 FQGNSA. CDR3 sequence (DNA): TGTGCCAGCAGCTCCCTGACTGGCAATGAGCAGTTCTTC. This sequence encodes CASSSLTGNEQFF.

This CDR3 is CASSGTNLYEQYF. The DNA for the CDR3 is TGTGCCAGCTCCGGGACTAACCTCTACGAGCAGTACTTC. This chain links TRBV18 with TRBJ2-7, with 7 bases identical to TRBD2. This CDR3 is built from 13 residues. Germline values: CDR1 KGHSH, CDR2 LQKENI. J lost 3 bases, V lost 6 bases, and 5 bases had no gene match.

This clone was counted a single time. This sequence joins TRBV28 and TRBJ2-7; 7 nucleotides match TRBD2. J gave up 0 bases and V 5 bases, and 7 bases lay outside the gene matches. CDR1 is MDHEN, CDR2 SYDVKM, per germline. CDR3 size: 15 residues. Written as DNA, the CDR3 is TGTGCCAGCAGTCCTTGGGGGGGGAGCTCCTACGAGCAGTACTTC. Protein product: CASSPWGGSSYEQYF.

The chain joins TRBV7-2 to TRBJ1-5, with 8 positions matching TRBD1. The J segment lost 2 bases and the V segment lost 5 bases, leaving 8 bases of the junction unmatched. CDR1 is SGHTA, CDR2 FQGNSA, per germline. This CDR3 contains 16 residues. Here the CDR3 DNA reads TGTGCCAGCAGCCCATGGCAGGGGGCCGGCAATCAGCCCCAGCATTTT. This codes for CASSPWQGAGNQPQHF.

The V gene is TRBV7-2, the J gene TRBJ2-5; D is uncertain. V shed 5 bases and J shed 0 bases, with 4 bases lying between them. Germline V gene sequence: CDR1 SGHTA, CDR2 FQGNSA. The CDR3 sequence is 12 residues long. The DNA of the CDR3 is TGTGCCAGCAGCACGTACCAAGAGACCCAGTACTTC. Translated: CASSTYQETQYF.

This chain connects TRBV20-1 to TRBJ1-3; possible D gene TRBD1, 5 bases. Looked up from germline, CDR1 is DFQATT and CDR2 is SNEGSKA (reference sequence). Trimming took 3 bases from V and 3 from J, leaving 18 bases between them. The CDR3 extends over 16 amino acids. In nucleotides, the CDR3 is TGCAGTGCTAGTCCGCCAAGGACACCTTTTGGAAACACCATATATTTT. Translated: CSASPPRTPFGNTIYF.

This clone appeared once. The gene calls are TRBV2 and TRBJ2-1, with 9 bases that match TRBD1. Per germline, CDR1 SNHLY and CDR2 FYNNEI. Trimming cost V 4 bases and J 8 bases; bases outside gene matches: 6. The CDR3 is 14 residues long. The CDR3 DNA reads TGTGCCAGCAGTGGACAGGGGGTGATTGATGAGCAGTTCTTC. Translation: CASSGQGVIDEQFF.

Regarding this clone: Other DNA sequences in this sample translate to the same CDR3. The chain combines TRBV28 with TRBJ2-7, with unresolved D. Deletions cut 4 bases from V and 3 bases from J, with 4 bases between. Germline V gene data show CDR1 as MDHEN and CDR2 as SYDVKM. This CDR3 region has 11 residues. The CDR3 sequence is CASSWSYEQYF. The CDR3 nucleotides read TGTGCCAGCAGTTGGAGCTACGAGCAGTACTTC.

The chain is built from TRBV19 and TRBJ1-1; the D is unclear. Germline CDR1 and CDR2: LNHDA and SQIVND (reference sequence). Trimming removed 3 bases at V and 7 bases at J, with 12 bases between. This CDR3 has 13 residues. The CDR3 sequence is CASSIGRLDEAFF. DNA of the CDR3: TGTGCCAGTAGTATCGGCAGGCTCGATGAAGCTTTCTTT. The whole variable domain, filled in from reference TRBV19 and TRBJ1-1, reads DGGITQSPKYLFRKEGQNVTLSCEQNLNHDAMYWYRQDPGQGLRLIYYSQIVNDFQKGDIAEGYSVSREKKESFPLTVTSAQKNPTAFYLCASSIGRLDEAFFGQGTRLTVV.